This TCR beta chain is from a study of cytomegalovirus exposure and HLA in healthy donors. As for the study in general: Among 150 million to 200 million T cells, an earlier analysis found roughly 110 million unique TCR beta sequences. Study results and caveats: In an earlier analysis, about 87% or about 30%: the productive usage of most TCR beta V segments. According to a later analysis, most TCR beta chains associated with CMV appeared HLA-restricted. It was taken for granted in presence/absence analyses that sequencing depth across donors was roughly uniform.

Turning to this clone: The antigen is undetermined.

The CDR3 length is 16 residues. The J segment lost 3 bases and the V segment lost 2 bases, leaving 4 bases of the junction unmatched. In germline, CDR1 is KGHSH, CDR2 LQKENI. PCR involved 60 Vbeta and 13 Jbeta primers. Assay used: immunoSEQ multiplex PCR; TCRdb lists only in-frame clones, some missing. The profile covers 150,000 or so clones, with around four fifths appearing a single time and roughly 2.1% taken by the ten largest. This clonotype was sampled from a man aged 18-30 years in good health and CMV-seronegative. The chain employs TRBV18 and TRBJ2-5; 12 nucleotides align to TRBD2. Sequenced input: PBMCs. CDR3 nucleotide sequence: TGTGCCAGCTCACCAAGGCCTAGCGGGGGGGAAGAGACCCAGTACTTC. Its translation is CASSPRPSGGEETQYF. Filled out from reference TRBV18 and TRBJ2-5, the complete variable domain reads NAGVMQNPRHLVRRRGQEARLRCSPMKGHSHVYWYRQLPEEGLKFMVYLQKENIIDESGMPKERFSAEFPKEGPSILRIQQVVRGDSAAYFCASSPRPSGGEETQYFGPGTRLLVL.